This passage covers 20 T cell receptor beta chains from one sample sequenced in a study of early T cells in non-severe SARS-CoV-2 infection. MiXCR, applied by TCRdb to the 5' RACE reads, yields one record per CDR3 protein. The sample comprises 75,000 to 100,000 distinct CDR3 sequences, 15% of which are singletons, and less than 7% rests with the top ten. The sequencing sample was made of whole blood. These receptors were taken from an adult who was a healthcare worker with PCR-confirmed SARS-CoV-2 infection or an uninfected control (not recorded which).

CDR3 in amino acids: CSVPADTGELFF. DNA for the CDR3: TGCAGCGTTCCCGCGGACACCGGGGAGCTGTTTTTT. The rearrangement uses TRBV29-1 and TRBJ2-2, with D unresolved. Germline loops: CDR1 SQVTM, CDR2 ANQGSEA. The CDR3 extends over 12 amino acids. V lost 5 bases and J 3 bases, leaving 7 bases between the germline ends.

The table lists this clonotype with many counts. The CDR3 DNA follows: TGTGCCAGCTCACCAGACAGCTCCTCTGGAAACACCATATATTTT. Translating gives CASSPDSSSGNTIYF. The chain uses TRBV18 and TRBJ1-3; perhaps TRBD1 as D (5 bases). V lost 2 bases and J 0 bases, leaving 8 bases between the germline ends. Germline CDR1 reads KGHSH; CDR2 reads LQKENI. The CDR3 has 15 residues.

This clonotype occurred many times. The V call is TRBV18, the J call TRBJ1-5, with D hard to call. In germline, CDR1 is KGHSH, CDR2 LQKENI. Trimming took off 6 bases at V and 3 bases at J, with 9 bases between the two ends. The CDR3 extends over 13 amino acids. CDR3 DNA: TGTGCCAGCTCCCTCGACAACAATCAGCCCCAGCATTTT. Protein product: CASSLDNNQPQHF.

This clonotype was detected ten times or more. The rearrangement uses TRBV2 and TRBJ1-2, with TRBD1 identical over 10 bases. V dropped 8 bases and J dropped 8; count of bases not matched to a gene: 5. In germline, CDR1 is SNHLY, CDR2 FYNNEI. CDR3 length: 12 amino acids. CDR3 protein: CASVGQGDGYTF. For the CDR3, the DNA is TGTGCCAGCGTAGGACAGGGGGACGGCTACACCTTC.

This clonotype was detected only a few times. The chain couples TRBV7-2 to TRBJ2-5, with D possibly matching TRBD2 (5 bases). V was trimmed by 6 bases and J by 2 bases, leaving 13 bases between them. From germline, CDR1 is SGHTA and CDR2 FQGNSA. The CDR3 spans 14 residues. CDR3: CASSPGADQETQYF. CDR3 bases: TGTGCCAGCAGTCCTGGAGCGGATCAAGAGACCCAGTACTTC.

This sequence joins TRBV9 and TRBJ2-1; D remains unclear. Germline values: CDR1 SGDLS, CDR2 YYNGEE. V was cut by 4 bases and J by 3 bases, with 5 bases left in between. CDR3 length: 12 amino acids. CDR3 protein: CASSPYYNEQFF. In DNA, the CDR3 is TGTGCCAGCAGCCCATACTACAATGAGCAGTTCTTC.

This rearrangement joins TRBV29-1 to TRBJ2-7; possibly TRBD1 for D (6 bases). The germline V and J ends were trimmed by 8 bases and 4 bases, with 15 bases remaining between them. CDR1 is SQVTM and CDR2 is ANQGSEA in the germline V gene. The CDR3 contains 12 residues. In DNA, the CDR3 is TGCAGCCTCACCGGGACACTTTACGAGCAGTACTTC. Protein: CSLTGTLYEQYF.

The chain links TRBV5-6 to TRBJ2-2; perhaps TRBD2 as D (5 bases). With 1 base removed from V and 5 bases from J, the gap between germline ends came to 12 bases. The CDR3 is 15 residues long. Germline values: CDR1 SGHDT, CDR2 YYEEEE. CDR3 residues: CASSLQPRVTGELFF. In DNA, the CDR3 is TGTGCCAGCAGCTTGCAGCCGCGGGTTACCGGGGAGCTGTTTTTT.

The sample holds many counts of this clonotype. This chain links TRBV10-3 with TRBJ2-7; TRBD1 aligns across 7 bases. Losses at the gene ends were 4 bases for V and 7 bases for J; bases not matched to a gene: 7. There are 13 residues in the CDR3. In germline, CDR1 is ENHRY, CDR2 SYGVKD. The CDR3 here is CAISGAGGNEQYF. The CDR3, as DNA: TGTGCCATCAGTGGCGCAGGGGGTAATGAGCAGTACTTC.

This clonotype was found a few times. Written as DNA, the CDR3 is TGTGCCAGCAGCTTGGTTGACGCGGGAGCGGAGACCCAGTACTTC. It is translated as CASSLVDAGAETQYF. The V call is TRBV5-4, the J call TRBJ2-5; 7 bases map to TRBD2. This CDR3 comprises 15 residues. V gave up 0 bases and J gave up 5 bases; unmatched junction bases: 7. The germline CDR1 and CDR2 sequences are SGHNT and YYREEE (reference sequence).

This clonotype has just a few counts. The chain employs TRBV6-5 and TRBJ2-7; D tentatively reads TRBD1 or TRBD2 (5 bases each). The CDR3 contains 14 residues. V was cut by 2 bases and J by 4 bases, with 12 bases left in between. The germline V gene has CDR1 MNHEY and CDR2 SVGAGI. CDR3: CASSYGSGGYEQYF. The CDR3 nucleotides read TGTGCCAGCAGTTACGGGAGTGGGGGTTACGAGCAGTACTTC.

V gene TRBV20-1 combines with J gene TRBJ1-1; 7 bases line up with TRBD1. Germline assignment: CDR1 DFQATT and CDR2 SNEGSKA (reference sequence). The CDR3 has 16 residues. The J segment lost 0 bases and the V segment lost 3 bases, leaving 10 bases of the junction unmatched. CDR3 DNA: TGCAGTGCTAGTAACAGGGGTAGATCAATGAACACTGAAGCTTTCTTT. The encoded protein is CSASNRGRSMNTEAFF.

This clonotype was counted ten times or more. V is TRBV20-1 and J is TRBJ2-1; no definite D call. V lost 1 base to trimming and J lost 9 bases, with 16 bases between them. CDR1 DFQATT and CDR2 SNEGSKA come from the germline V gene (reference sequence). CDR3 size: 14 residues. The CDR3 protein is CSARVTRPLGEQFF. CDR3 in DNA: TGCAGTGCTAGAGTCACTCGACCCTTGGGTGAGCAGTTCTTC.

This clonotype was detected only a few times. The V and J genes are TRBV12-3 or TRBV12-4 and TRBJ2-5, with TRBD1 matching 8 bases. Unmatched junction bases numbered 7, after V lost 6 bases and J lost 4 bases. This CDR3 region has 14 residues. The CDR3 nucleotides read TGTGCCAGCAGACCCGGACAGGGTCGAGAGACCCAGTACTTC. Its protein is CASRPGQGRETQYF.

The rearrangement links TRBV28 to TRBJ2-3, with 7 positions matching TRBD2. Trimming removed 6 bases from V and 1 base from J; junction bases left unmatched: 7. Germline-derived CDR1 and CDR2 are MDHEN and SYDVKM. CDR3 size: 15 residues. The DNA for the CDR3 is TGTGCCAGCAGAACGGCGGGGGAGGGCACAGATACGCAGTATTTT. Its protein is CASRTAGEGTDTQYF.

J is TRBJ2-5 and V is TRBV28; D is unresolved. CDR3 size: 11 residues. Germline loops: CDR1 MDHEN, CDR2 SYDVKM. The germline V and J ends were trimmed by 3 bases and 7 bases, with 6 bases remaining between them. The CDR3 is CASSFLGTQYF. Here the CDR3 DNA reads TGTGCCAGCAGTTTTTTAGGGACCCAGTACTTC.

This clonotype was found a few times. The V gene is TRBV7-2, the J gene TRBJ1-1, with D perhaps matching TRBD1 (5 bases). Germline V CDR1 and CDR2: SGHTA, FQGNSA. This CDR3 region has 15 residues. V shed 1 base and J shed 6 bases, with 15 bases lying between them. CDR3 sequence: CASSLEPGTVAEAFF. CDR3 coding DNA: TGTGCCAGCAGCTTAGAGCCAGGGACTGTGGCTGAAGCTTTCTTT.

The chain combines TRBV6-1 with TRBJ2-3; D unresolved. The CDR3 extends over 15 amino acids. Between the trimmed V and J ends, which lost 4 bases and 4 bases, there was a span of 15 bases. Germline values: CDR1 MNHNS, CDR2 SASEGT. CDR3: CASSARRLGSDTQYF. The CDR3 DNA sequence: TGTGCCAGCAGTGCCCGGCGTCTGGGCTCAGATACGCAGTATTTT.

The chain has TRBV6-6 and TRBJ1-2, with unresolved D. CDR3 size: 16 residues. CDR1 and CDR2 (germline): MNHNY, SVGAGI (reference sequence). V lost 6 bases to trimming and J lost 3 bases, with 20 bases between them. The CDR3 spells CASSPPLRARHYGYTF. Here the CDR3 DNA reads TGTGCCAGCAGCCCCCCGCTAAGGGCAAGGCACTATGGCTACACCTTC.

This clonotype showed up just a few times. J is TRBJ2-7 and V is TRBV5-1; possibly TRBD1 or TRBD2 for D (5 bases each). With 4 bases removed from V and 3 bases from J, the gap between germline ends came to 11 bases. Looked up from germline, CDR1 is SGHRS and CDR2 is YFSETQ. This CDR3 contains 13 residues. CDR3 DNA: TGCGCCAGCAGCCCGGGACGTATCTACGAGCAGTACTTC. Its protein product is CASSPGRIYEQYF.